The 9 T cell receptor beta chains below all came from one sample that was sequenced in a study of Ad26.COV2.S vaccination and SARS-CoV-2 variants. Specified treatment: over 15 received Ad26.COV2.S at low or high dose, single or two shots; several received placebo; per-sample allocation not given. Sampling happened 63 days after the first vaccine or placebo injection. Produced via immunoSEQ multiplex PCR; TCRdb's table is partial and in-frame only. The sample records about 680,000 clones, approximately 88% being singletons. Sequencing used peripheral blood, obtained in a trial of Ad26.COV2.S vaccine versus placebo. The receptors come from a person aged 18-65 years who received the Ad26.COV2.S COVID-19 vaccine or a placebo.

The chain is built from TRBV19 and TRBJ1-3; D is uncertain. Germline loops: CDR1 LNHDA, CDR2 SQIVND (reference sequence). The CDR3 spans 14 residues. V lost 3 bases, J lost 4 bases, and 10 bases lay in between. The CDR3 loop reads CASSIKLEGNTIYF. CDR3 nucleotide sequence: TGTGCCAGTAGTATCAAGCTGGAAGGAAACACCATATATTTT.

The chain couples TRBV4-2 to TRBJ2-1, with D perhaps assigned TRBD1 or TRBD2 (5 bases each). V was shortened by 4 bases and J by 5 bases, with 9 bases between the two germline ends. Germline V lookup: CDR1 LGHNA, CDR2 YNFKEQ. This CDR3 is built from 13 residues. The CDR3 bases are TGTGCCAGCAGCCCGGGACCAAACAATGAGCAGTTCTTC. Translation gives CASSPGPNNEQFF.

The rearrangement uses TRBV6-5 and TRBJ2-3, with D possibly TRBD1 on 5 matching bases. The CDR3 loop spans 15 amino acids. Germline V lookup: CDR1 MNHEY, CDR2 SVGAGI. V was cut by 2 bases and J by 3 bases, with 12 bases left in between. Here the CDR3 reads CASSYKGVLTDTQYF. CDR3 in DNA: TGTGCCAGCAGTTACAAAGGGGTTTTGACAGATACGCAGTATTTT.

Of note for this clone: This same CDR3 is encoded by further DNA sequences in the sample. The J gene is TRBJ2-1, the V gene TRBV12-3 or TRBV12-4, with unresolved D. Trimming left V 3 bases short and J 8 bases short, with 5 bases between. The CDR3 covers 11 residues. CDR3 DNA sequence: TGTGCCAGCAGTTTTTTTGATGAGCAGTTCTTC. Its protein product is CASSFFDEQFF.

The rearrangement uses TRBV5-4 and TRBJ1-3; TRBD1 might be the D (5 bases). Germline CDR1 is SGHNT and CDR2 is YYREEE (reference sequence). This CDR3 has 14 amino acids. Trimming pared 4 bases from V and 5 bases from J, leaving 13 bases between. CDR3 sequence: CASSAGRNRNTIYF. The DNA for the CDR3 is TGTGCCAGCAGCGCGGGACGGAACCGAAACACCATATATTTT.

This chain connects TRBV7-9 to TRBJ2-3; D may be TRBD2 (6 bases). The CDR3 totals 16 residues. Germline CDR1 and CDR2: SEHNR and FQNEAQ (reference sequence). V shed 1 base and J shed 2 bases, with 13 bases lying between them. Here the CDR3 DNA reads TGTGCCAGCAGCTTAGGAAGGGGAGGCCCCACAGATACGCAGTATTTT. Translated, it gives CASSLGRGGPTDTQYF. The variable domain in full, completed from reference TRBV7-9 and TRBJ2-3, reads DTGVSQNPRHKITKRGQNVTFRCDPISEHNRLYWYRQTLGQGPEFLTYFQNEAQLEKSRLLSDRFSAERPKGSFSTLEIQRTEQGDSAMYLCASSLGRGGPTDTQYFGPGTRLTVL.

As for this clone: Additional DNA sequences in this sample encode the identical CDR3. This chain joins TRBV18 and TRBJ1-4; D is possibly TRBD1 (6 bases). CDR3 length: 14 residues. Looked up from germline, CDR1 is KGHSH and CDR2 is LQKENI. The V end lost 2 bases, the J end lost 5 bases, and 9 bases lay between the germline ends. The CDR3 nucleotides are TGTGCCAGCTCACCAGGACAGAGGAATGAAAAACTGTTTTTT. Translated: CASSPGQRNEKLFF.

The chain joins TRBV24-1 to TRBJ2-2; D unresolved. Germline CDR1 is KGHDR and CDR2 is SFDVKD. This CDR3 region has 14 residues. The V end was cut by 4 bases, the J end by 0 bases, with 5 bases between. The CDR3 reads CATSEAANTGELFF. CDR3 in DNA: TGTGCCACCAGTGAGGCAGCGAACACCGGGGAGCTGTTTTTT.

CDR3 amino acids: CASSYRASGKDTQYF. CDR3 nucleotides: TGTGCCAGCAGCTACCGGGCTAGCGGGAAAGATACGCAGTATTTT. The genes are TRBV27 and TRBJ2-3; 9 positions agree with TRBD2. The CDR3 runs to 15 residues. Germline values: CDR1 MNHEY, CDR2 SMNVEV (reference sequence). Losses at the gene ends were 6 bases for V and 5 bases for J; bases not matched to a gene: 9.